This TCR beta chain was identified in a study of high-grade serous ovarian cancer treatment subgroups (dated by TCRdb to the early 2020s). Describing the broader study: A mean of about 14,000 reads and 7,494 unique TCR beta rearrangements per sample was generated by sequencing. The study profiled TCR beta repertoires in high-grade serous ovarian cancer patients grouped by complete gross resection or neoadjuvant chemotherapy response under a laparoscopic triage algorithm. In total there were 95 or so samples, since every patient provided one primary tumor sample and two metastatic tumor samples. Of the roughly 30 patients in the cohort, around 10 had no residual disease after primary surgery (R0), around 10 were excellent NACT responders, and around 10 were poor NACT responders. Study-level results and caveats: Repertoire similarity ranging from about 0.095 to 0.8 was observed between tumors from the same patient, whereas almost no similarity was observed between different patients. Because bulk tumor TCR sequencing provided no spatial information, insight into HGSC tumor complexity and diversity was limited. TCR clonal relatedness correlated positively with neoantigen level and, by trend, with copy number variation and mutation load from whole-genome sequencing. TCR repertoire analyses were focused on CDR3, and CDR1 and CDR2 were not analyzed.

About this clone itself: Its binding antigen is unknown. A far larger clone is one nucleotide away, so this likely arose from a read error.

There are 13 amino acids in the CDR3, from cysteine to phenylalanine inclusive. Kept here is only the CDR3 DNA, which spans 39 bases and is read in frame from base 1. At the junction V is shortened by 4 bases and J by 3 bases, with 11 bases in between. CDR1 and CDR2 are read off the germline V gene (reference sequence) as SGHNT and YYREEE. High-throughput TCR profiling via ImmunoSEQ was performed on the approximately 95 tumor samples. The paper's data handling went like this. Richness (unique productive sequences), clonality, evenness and relatedness were included as repertoire diversity metrics, and similarity between samples was assessed with the Bhattacharyya coefficient. A sensitivity analysis that removed TCRs with fewer than two reads produced consistent conclusions. TCRdb holds this immuneACCESS table with in-frame rearrangements only. Some clones are missing; in checked studies, unresolved V genes explain under half, and the rest has no known cause. D and trimming were read from the DNA, whereas the V and J calls and clone size are those reported in that table. This sample comprises around 8,000 clones, approximately 62% of them detected only once. The biggest ten clones account for about 6% of the sample.

Collection of tumor samples took place before definitive surgery or chemotherapy. The MD Anderson Biospecimen Extraction Resource handled genomic DNA extraction, while the MD Anderson Cancer Genomics Laboratory carried out the TCR sequencing. Recombination joined TRBV5-4 with TRBJ2-7; the D gene is perhaps TRBD2, on 6 matching bases. The source of this sequence is a human donor with high-grade serous ovarian cancer. Sequenced input: tumor tissue. The bases read TGTGCCAGCAGCCGGGACTTACTCTACGAGCAGTACTTC. Its protein reads: CASSRDLLYEQYF.